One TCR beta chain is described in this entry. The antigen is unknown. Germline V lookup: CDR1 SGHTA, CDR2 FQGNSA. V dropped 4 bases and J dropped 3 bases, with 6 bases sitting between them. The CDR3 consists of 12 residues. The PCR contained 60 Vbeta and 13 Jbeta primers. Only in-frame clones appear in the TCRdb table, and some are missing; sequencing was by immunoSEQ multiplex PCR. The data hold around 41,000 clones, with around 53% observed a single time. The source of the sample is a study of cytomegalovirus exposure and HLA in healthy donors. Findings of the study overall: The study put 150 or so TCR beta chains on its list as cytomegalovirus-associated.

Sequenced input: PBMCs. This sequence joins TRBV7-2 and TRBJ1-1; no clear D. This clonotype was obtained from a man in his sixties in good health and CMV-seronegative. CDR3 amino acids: CASSSVDTEAFF. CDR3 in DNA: TGTGCCAGCAGCTCGGTTGACACTGAAGCTTTCTTT.